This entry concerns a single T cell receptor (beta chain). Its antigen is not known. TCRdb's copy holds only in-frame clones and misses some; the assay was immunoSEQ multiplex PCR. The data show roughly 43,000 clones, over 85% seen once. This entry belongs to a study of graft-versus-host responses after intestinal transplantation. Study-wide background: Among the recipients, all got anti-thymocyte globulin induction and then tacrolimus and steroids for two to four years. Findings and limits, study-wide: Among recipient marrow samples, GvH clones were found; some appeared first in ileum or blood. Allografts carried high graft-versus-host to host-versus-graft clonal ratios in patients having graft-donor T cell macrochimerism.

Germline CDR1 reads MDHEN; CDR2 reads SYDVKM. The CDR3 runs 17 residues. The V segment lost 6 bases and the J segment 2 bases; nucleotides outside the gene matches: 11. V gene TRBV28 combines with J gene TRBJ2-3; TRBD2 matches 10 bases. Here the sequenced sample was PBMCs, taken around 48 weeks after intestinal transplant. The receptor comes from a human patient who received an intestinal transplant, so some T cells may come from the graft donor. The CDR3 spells CASSSSVSGGTTDTQYF. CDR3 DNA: TGTGCCAGCAGCTCTTCGGTTAGCGGGGGGACCACAGATACGCAGTATTTT.